These 31 T cell receptor beta chains were sequenced from one sample in a study of blood T cell repertoires in COVID-19 (dated by TCRdb to 2018 to 2021). Libraries were constructed by the immunoSEQ multiplex PCR assay. TCRdb re-hosts the immuneACCESS table, in-frame sequences only. Its copies lack some clones; in the studies checked, an unresolved V gene accounts for under half of them, and the cause for the rest is not known. Counted in this sample were roughly 80,000 clones; 78% of them appeared once. The ten most abundant clones make up roughly 15% of the sample. The material sequenced was peripheral blood. Receptors were obtained from a human donor in a cohort sampled during active COVID-19.

The chain employs TRBV10-3 and TRBJ2-7; 8 bases match TRBD1. The ends lost 2 bases at V and 3 bases at J; junction bases unmatched: 12. This CDR3 comprises 17 residues. Germline loops: CDR1 ENHRY, CDR2 SYGVKD. The CDR3 is CAISEKGIGTGRYEQYF. As DNA, the CDR3 is TGTGCCATCAGTGAGAAGGGAATCGGGACAGGCCGCTACGAGCAGTACTTC.

The chain employs TRBV15 and TRBJ2-1, with D hard to call. There are 15 residues in the CDR3. The ends were cut back, 4 bases at V and 0 bases at J, with 10 bases in the middle. CDR1 and CDR2 (germline): LNHNV, YYDKDF (reference sequence). CDR3 in amino acids: CATSTGLSSYNEQFF. CDR3 coding DNA: TGTGCCACCAGCACCGGGTTGAGCTCCTACAATGAGCAGTTCTTC.

The rearrangement links TRBV9 to TRBJ1-2; TRBD1 is a possible D gene (5 bases). Between the trimmed V and J ends, which lost 3 bases and 4 bases, there was a span of 19 bases. Germline CDR1 and CDR2: SGDLS and YYNGEE. There are 16 residues in the CDR3. The CDR3 DNA is TGTGCCAGCAGCGCCCCACAGGAGGGGAACCCCTATGGCTACACCTTC. Translated, it gives CASSAPQEGNPYGYTF.

This clone was seen a handful of times. The gene calls are TRBV6-5 and TRBJ1-1; D is possibly TRBD1 (5 bases). Trimming removed 4 bases from V and 1 base from J, with 13 bases in between. The length of the CDR3 is 15 residues. Looked up from germline, CDR1 is MNHEY and CDR2 is SVGAGI. This CDR3 reads CASSWGLPGNTEAFF. The CDR3 region has the DNA TGTGCCAGCAGTTGGGGACTCCCGGGGAACACTGAAGCTTTCTTT.

This clone was found a few times. The rearrangement links TRBV5-1 to TRBJ2-1, with D possibly TRBD2 on 6 matching bases. The CDR3 loop spans 12 amino acids. V was pared by 5 bases and J by 4 bases, with 7 bases between. Per the germline V gene, CDR1 is SGHRS and CDR2 is YFSETQ. The CDR3 loop is CASRAGYNEQFF. The CDR3 DNA sequence: TGCGCCAGCAGGGCGGGATACAATGAGCAGTTCTTC.

This chain connects TRBV2 to TRBJ1-3, with D perhaps matching TRBD1 (6 bases). Per germline, CDR1 SNHLY and CDR2 FYNNEI. The V gene lost 6 bases and the J gene lost 0 bases, with 12 bases spanning the gap. This CDR3 has 15 residues. The CDR3 loop reads CASRDTGHSGNTIYF. CDR3 DNA: TGTGCCAGCAGAGACACAGGGCACTCTGGAAACACCATATATTTT.

The chain combines TRBV6-5 with TRBJ2-7; 8 bases are a match to TRBD2. The CDR3 has 15 amino acids. CDR1 and CDR2 (germline): MNHEY, SVGAGI. V trimming: 6 bases; J trimming: 3 bases; junction bases outside the gene matches: 10. This CDR3 reads CASSPPGGAFYEQYF. DNA for the CDR3: TGTGCCAGCAGCCCACCCGGGGGGGCCTTCTACGAGCAGTACTTC.

To note about this clone: Other nucleotide sequences in the sample specify the same CDR3. J is TRBJ2-2 and V is TRBV7-2; no firm D call. Trimming left V 5 bases short and J 4 bases short, with 5 bases between. The germline CDR1 and CDR2 sequences are SGHTA and FQGNSA. CDR3 length equals 12 residues. As DNA, the CDR3 is TGTGCCAGCAGCCGCAGCACCGGGGAGCTGTTTTTT. This translates into CASSRSTGELFF.

The chain links TRBV6-6 to TRBJ2-7; D is ambiguous. Germline-derived CDR1 and CDR2 are MNHNY and SVGAGI (reference sequence). The V gene lost 0 bases and the J gene lost 0 bases, with 3 bases spanning the gap. The CDR3 spans 13 residues. CDR3 loop: CASSYSSSYEQYV. In DNA form, the CDR3 reads TGTGCCAGCAGTTACTCGAGCTCCTACGAGCAGTACGTC.

This rearrangement joins TRBV3-1 (or the pseudogene TRBV3-2) to TRBJ2-7; 11 bases map to TRBD2. The germline CDR1 and CDR2 sequences are LGHDT and YNNKEL (reference sequence). The ends lost 0 bases at V and 7 bases at J; junction bases unmatched: 5. The CDR3 runs to 15 residues. CDR3 amino acids: CASSQDLGTSGEQYV. The CDR3 DNA reads as TGTGCCAGCAGCCAAGATCTTGGGACTAGCGGTGAGCAGTACGTC.

This clone appeared a single time. The chain joins TRBV7-2 to TRBJ2-1; 8 positions match TRBD2. This CDR3 has 16 amino acids. Germline assignment: CDR1 SGHTA and CDR2 FQGNSA. The trim removed 4 bases at V and 2 bases at J, leaving 7 bases unmatched. CDR3 DNA: TGTGCCAGCAGCTCCCCCGGGACTAGAACCTACAATGAGCAGTTCTTC. Translating gives CASSSPGTRTYNEQFF.

The rearrangement links TRBV24-1 to TRBJ2-1; the match to TRBD2 covers 11 bases. Trimming removed 4 bases from V and 7 bases from J; junction bases left unmatched: 8. The CDR3 is 16 amino acids. The germline CDR1 and CDR2 sequences are KGHDR and SFDVKD. The CDR3 nucleotides read TGTGCCACCAGTGACCCCCGACTAGCGGGAAGGAATGAGCAGTTCTTC. This gives the protein CATSDPRLAGRNEQFF.

The V and J genes are TRBV29-1 and TRBJ2-7, with a possible D match to TRBD1 (5 bases). Germline V lookup: CDR1 SQVTM, CDR2 ANQGSEA. V shed 1 base and J shed 5 bases, with 15 bases lying between them. The length of the CDR3 is 14 residues. The CDR3 region has the DNA TGCAGCGTTGAAGGGTGGGGCAGGGCAAACGAGCAGTACTTC. This codes for CSVEGWGRANEQYF.

The CDR3 reads CASSRGTGNSYEQYF. The CDR3 DNA reads as TGTGCCAGCAGCCGAGGGACAGGGAATAGTTACGAGCAGTACTTC. The rearrangement uses TRBV14 and TRBJ2-7, with 9 bases fitting TRBD1. This CDR3 has 15 amino acids. Germline trimming cut 4 bases from V and 4 bases from J; bases unmatched to any gene: 8. CDR1 is SGHDN, CDR2 FVKESK, per germline.

This clone appeared once. V and J are TRBV19 and TRBJ1-2, with D possibly being TRBD1 (6 bases). Trimming pared 3 bases from V and 6 bases from J, leaving 11 bases between. Germline V gene sequence: CDR1 LNHDA, CDR2 SQIVND (reference sequence). The CDR3 runs 13 residues. CDR3 protein: CASSIRGAHGYTF. The CDR3 DNA reads as TGTGCCAGTAGTATTCGGGGGGCACATGGCTACACCTTC. The entire variable domain, with the rest obtained from reference TRBV19 and TRBJ1-2, is as follows: DGGITQSPKYLFRKEGQNVTLSCEQNLNHDAMYWYRQDPGQGLRLIYYSQIVNDFQKGDIAEGYSVSREKKESFPLTVTSAQKNPTAFYLCASSIRGAHGYTFGSGTRLTVV.

The V and J genes are TRBV12-3 or TRBV12-4 and TRBJ2-3, with D uncertain. V was shortened by 5 bases and J by 0 bases, with 6 bases between the two germline ends. The CDR3 sequence is 13 residues long. This CDR3 is CASSPPSTDTQYF. The CDR3 bases are TGTGCCAGCAGTCCCCCTAGCACAGATACGCAGTATTTT.

The V gene is TRBV6-5, the J gene TRBJ1-6, with D possibly being TRBD1 (6 bases). Germline CDR1 reads MNHEY; CDR2 reads SVGAGI. This CDR3 contains 14 residues. The V gene lost 7 bases and the J gene lost 3 bases, with 10 bases spanning the gap. DNA for the CDR3: TGTGCCAGCATTACAGGGAGCTATAATTCACCCCTCCACTTT. It is translated as CASITGSYNSPLHF.

This clone was picked up one time. The chain couples TRBV20-1 to TRBJ1-5, with D perhaps TRBD1 (5 bases). The germline V and J ends were trimmed by 3 bases and 4 bases, with 16 bases remaining between them. CDR1 is DFQATT, CDR2 SNEGSKA, per germline (reference sequence). The CDR3 is 15 residues long. The CDR3, as DNA: TGCAGTGCTAGTGAGGCGGGACTGAAAAATCAGCCCCAGCATTTT. It specifies CSASEAGLKNQPQHF.

The gene calls are TRBV5-1 and TRBJ1-1, with TRBD1 matching 10 bases. V shed 2 bases, J shed 4 bases, and the junction held 5 bases outside the gene matches. Germline V lookup: CDR1 SGHRS, CDR2 YFSETQ. The CDR3 is 15 amino acids. This CDR3 is CASSFPGQGTTEAFF. CDR3 DNA sequence: TGCGCCAGCAGCTTCCCGGGACAGGGGACCACTGAAGCTTTCTTT.

This clone was observed a handful of times. The chain recombines TRBV5-1 with TRBJ1-1; possibly TRBD1 for D (5 bases). From germline, CDR1 is SGHRS and CDR2 YFSETQ. The CDR3 is 15 residues long. Trimming left V 0 bases short and J 9 bases short, with 18 bases between. CDR3 in amino acids: CASSLVPQGTRQAFF. Written as DNA, the CDR3 is TGCGCCAGCAGCTTGGTCCCCCAAGGGACTCGCCAAGCTTTCTTT.

The chain employs TRBV11-2 and TRBJ1-2; D gene ambiguous. CDR1 and CDR2 (germline): SGHAT, FQNNGV. This CDR3 is built from 15 residues. V was pared by 1 base and J by 2 bases, with 11 bases between. The CDR3 loop reads CASSLGPGGNYGYTF. Here the CDR3 DNA reads TGTGCCAGCAGCTTAGGTCCGGGAGGCAACTATGGCTACACCTTC. The whole variable domain, filled in from reference TRBV11-2 and TRBJ1-2, reads EAGVAQSPRYKIIEKRQSVAFWCNPISGHATLYWYQQILGQGPKLLIQFQNNGVVDDSQLPKDRFSAERLKGVDSTLKIQPAKLEDSAVYLCASSLGPGGNYGYTFGSGTRLTVV.

The chain is built from TRBV11-2 and TRBJ2-7, with TRBD2 matching 8 bases. This CDR3 comprises 17 residues. V dropped 6 bases and J dropped 4; count of bases not matched to a gene: 17. Germline V CDR1 and CDR2: SGHAT, FQNNGV. CDR3 in DNA: TGTGCCAGCAGTTACAGTGGGGTTCCAGCGGGGGCTTACGAGCAGTACTTC. It yields the protein CASSYSGVPAGAYEQYF. The full variable domain, completed using reference TRBV11-2 and TRBJ2-7, is EAGVAQSPRYKIIEKRQSVAFWCNPISGHATLYWYQQILGQGPKLLIQFQNNGVVDDSQLPKDRFSAERLKGVDSTLKIQPAKLEDSAVYLCASSYSGVPAGAYEQYFGPGTRLTVT.

The V gene is TRBV5-5, the J gene TRBJ1-6, with 7 positions matching TRBD1. Germline CDR1 and CDR2: SGHKS and YYEKEE (reference sequence). This CDR3 region has 17 residues. V trimming: 6 bases; J trimming: 5 bases; junction bases outside the gene matches: 14. CDR3 in DNA: TGTGCCAGCAATGATGACGAGACAGGGCACAATAATTCACCCCTCCACTTT. This codes for CASNDDETGHNNSPLHF.

This chain uses TRBV27 with TRBJ1-1; no firm D call. Looked up from germline, CDR1 is MNHEY and CDR2 is SMNVEV (reference sequence). Trimming took off 3 bases at V and 3 bases at J, with 8 bases between the two ends. The CDR3 has 13 amino acids. The CDR3 DNA follows: TGTGCCAGCAGTTTGTTACAGCACACTGAAGCTTTCTTT. It encodes CASSLLQHTEAFF.

The rearrangement links TRBV24-1 to TRBJ2-5; TRBD1 aligns across 9 bases. V lost 0 bases to trimming and J lost 5 bases; unmatched junction nucleotides: 6. The CDR3 sequence is 16 residues long. From germline, CDR1 is KGHDR and CDR2 SFDVKD. CDR3 bases: TGTGCCACCAGTGATTTGCCCCGGACAGGGGTCGAGACCCAGTACTTC. It is translated as CATSDLPRTGVETQYF.

This chain uses TRBV6-6 with TRBJ1-3, with D tentatively TRBD1 (5 bases). The CDR3 is 15 residues long. Germline V CDR1 and CDR2: MNHNY, SVGAGI (reference sequence). V lost 2 bases and J 3 bases, leaving 11 bases between the germline ends. In DNA, the CDR3 is TGTGCCAGCAGTTACGGGGCGGACCTTGGAAACACCATATATTTT. Translation gives CASSYGADLGNTIYF.

V is TRBV6-2 or TRBV6-3 and J is TRBJ2-4; 9 bases match TRBD1. Unmatched junction bases numbered 11, after V lost 5 bases and J lost 0 bases. Looked up from germline, CDR1 is MNHEY and CDR2 is SVGEGT. This CDR3 comprises 18 residues. DNA for the CDR3: TGTGCCAGCAGTCCGGGACAGGGTCCAATTGTAGCCAAAAACATTCAGTACTTC. This encodes CASSPGQGPIVAKNIQYF.

The V call is TRBV30, the J call TRBJ1-6; D perhaps matches TRBD1 (5 bases). The CDR3 contains 13 residues. The germline V and J ends were trimmed by 4 bases and 9 bases, with 13 bases remaining between them. Germline V lookup: CDR1 GTSNPN, CDR2 SVGIG (reference sequence). CDR3 region: CAWTDSSGSPLHF. The CDR3, as DNA: TGTGCCTGGACCGACAGTAGTGGTTCACCCCTCCACTTT. Based on the CDR3 plus reference TRBV30 and TRBJ1-6, the full variable domain is SQTIHQWPATLVQPVGSPLSLECTVEGTSNPNLYWYRQAAGRGLQLLFYSVGIGQISSEVPQNLSASRPQDRQFILSSKKLLLSDSGFYLCAWTDSSGSPLHFGNGTRLTVT.

The chain links TRBV9 to TRBJ2-2; TRBD1 aligns across 7 bases. The germline V gene encodes CDR1 SGDLS and CDR2 YYNGEE. The CDR3 has 15 amino acids. V gave up 0 bases and J gave up 2 bases; unmatched junction bases: 1. In DNA, the CDR3 is TGTGCCAGCAGCGTAGGAGGGGGCAACACCGGGGAGCTGTTTTTT. Encoded protein: CASSVGGGNTGELFF.

CDR3 protein: CASSYSPGQFTEAFF. CDR3 DNA: TGTGCCAGCAGTTACTCACCGGGACAGTTTACTGAAGCTTTCTTT. The chain links TRBV6-6 to TRBJ1-1; 7 bases match TRBD1. Trimming removed 0 bases from V and 5 bases from J; junction bases left unmatched: 6. The CDR3 length is 15 residues. CDR1 and CDR2 from the germline V gene are MNHNY and SVGAGI (reference sequence).

The rearrangement links TRBV2 to TRBJ1-4; D remains unclear. Germline CDR1 is SNHLY and CDR2 is FYNNEI. The CDR3 runs 13 residues. With 6 bases removed from V and 8 bases from J, the gap between germline ends came to 13 bases. The CDR3 loop reads CASRGGLLEKLFF. CDR3 DNA sequence: TGTGCCAGCAGGGGAGGACTTCTAGAAAAACTGTTTTTT.